The present T cell receptor beta chain was sequenced within a study of T cells in localized non-small cell lung cancer. Repertoires were generated with immunoSEQ multiplex PCR, while TCRdb's copy carries only in-frame clones and drops some. This sample has tens of thousands of clones, with 65% to 90% found just once. In this sample, this clone turned up once. Its antigen remains unidentified. Overall study results and limits: A median approximately 53 of the top 100 tumor clones appeared in adjacent lung.

CDR1 is LNHNV, CDR2 YYDKDF, per germline (reference sequence). V was clipped by 3 bases and J by 3 bases; unmatched bases: 8. The CDR3 spans 15 residues. This chain joins TRBV15 and TRBJ2-7; 7 bases are shared with TRBD1. This TCR derives from a male donor older than 55 with stage II lung adenocarcinoma. Sequencing used peripheral blood mononuclear cells, obtained before any cancer treatment. The CDR3 nucleotides read TGTGCCACCAGCAGCCGACAGGGCTCTCTCTACGAGCAGTACTTC. Translated, it gives CATSSRQGSLYEQYF.